This T cell receptor beta chain originates from a study of T cell repertoires in aging, cancer and after chemotherapy. TRB rearrangements spanning V, D and J were amplified using mixed TRB-A/B primers. TCRdb redid the calling of the multiplex PCR reads with MiXCR, one entry per CDR3 protein. Seen here are a few thousand distinct CDR3 sequences, approximately 24% observed once, and the top ten hold 9% to 15%. Comment on this clonotype: Its antigen is not identified. A much larger clone differs from this one at a single base, so this may be a read error.

Amplification of TCR beta used genomic DNA extracted from peripheral blood. Germline V gene lookup returns CDR1 MNHEY and CDR2 SVGEGT. The CDR3 consists of 15 residues. Study-level results: The repertoire data cannot show anything about immunological memory following chemotherapy.

The rearrangement links TRBV6-2 or TRBV6-3 to TRBJ1-5; D possibly corresponds to TRBD1 (5 bases). The sequencing sample was made of blood. The TCR sequence derives from a human donor with a solid tumor. The CDR3 reads CASSPRGGSNQRQHF. The CDR3 DNA is TGTGCCAGCAGCCCACGCGGGGGAAGCAATCAGCGCCAGCATTTT.